A single sample is the source of the 29 T cell receptor beta chains below, sequenced in a study of Tregs in tolerant kidney transplant recipients. The table came from immunoSEQ multiplex PCR; TCRdb's copy has only in-frame clones and leaves some out. The table includes some 110,000 clones, roughly 93% detected once. The sequenced sample was CD4+ T cells from blood. The origin of the receptors is a human donor in good health.

The V gene is TRBV19, the J gene TRBJ2-1; 7 bases agree with TRBD1. The CDR3 runs to 15 residues. Trimming took 2 bases from V and 2 from J; bases not matched to a gene: 3. CDR1 and CDR2 (germline): LNHDA, SQIVND (reference sequence). CDR3 sequence (DNA): TGTGCCAGTAGTATATCCGGGACAGCCTACAATGAGCAGTTCTTC. This gives the protein CASSISGTAYNEQFF.

This chain connects TRBV5-1 to TRBJ1-3; tentatively, D is TRBD1 (5 bases). V was trimmed by 0 bases and J by 0 bases, leaving 7 bases between them. The CDR3 totals 15 residues. From germline, CDR1 is SGHRS and CDR2 YFSETQ. In DNA, the CDR3 is TGCGCCAGCAGCTTGGGGGGGAACTCTGGAAACACCATATATTTT. Translating gives CASSLGGNSGNTIYF.

The chain links TRBV6-6 to TRBJ1-2; 8 bases are shared with TRBD1. CDR1 is MNHNY and CDR2 is SVGAGI in the germline V gene (reference sequence). The CDR3 sequence is 15 residues long. Trimming cost V 2 bases and J 6 bases; bases outside gene matches: 8. CDR3 coding DNA: TGTGCCAGCAGTTACGCCCTAGGGACAGGACATGGCTACACCTTC. This sequence encodes CASSYALGTGHGYTF.

J is TRBJ2-5 and V is TRBV2, with D maybe TRBD2 (5 bases). This CDR3 has 14 residues. V was trimmed by 4 bases and J by 4 bases, leaving 13 bases between them. CDR1 and CDR2 (germline): SNHLY, FYNNEI. The CDR3 sequence is CASSATPGGETQYF. The CDR3 bases are TGTGCCAGCAGTGCGACACCCGGAGGAGAGACCCAGTACTTC.

The chain couples TRBV6-5 to TRBJ1-1; weak D call: TRBD1 (5 bases). There are 13 residues in the CDR3. Germline CDR1 MNHEY, CDR2 SVGAGI. V was trimmed by 4 bases and J by 10 bases, leaving 16 bases between them. In DNA form, the CDR3 reads TGTGCCAGCAGTTCCACAGGTTCTAAGGCAGCTTTCTTT. It specifies CASSSTGSKAAFF.

The chain recombines TRBV19 with TRBJ2-4; D possibly corresponds to TRBD1 (5 bases). There are 14 residues in the CDR3. Trimming took off 5 bases at V and 1 base at J, with 9 bases between the two ends. Germline-derived CDR1 and CDR2 are LNHDA and SQIVND (reference sequence). The CDR3 DNA follows: TGTGCCAGTAGTGCCCGACAGGCCAAAAACATTCAGTACTTC. Translation gives CASSARQAKNIQYF.

The chain joins TRBV27 to TRBJ2-1, with TRBD2 as a possible D gene (5 bases). The V end lost 5 bases, the J end lost 7 bases, and 12 bases lay between the germline ends. This CDR3 is 13 amino acids long. CDR1 MNHEY and CDR2 SMNVEV come from the germline V gene (reference sequence). The CDR3 DNA reads TGTGCCAGCAGTAGAAGGACTTCTAATGAGCAGTTCTTC. Translated, it gives CASSRRTSNEQFF.

The chain couples TRBV6-5 to TRBJ2-7, with D possibly TRBD1 on 5 matching bases. V lost 8 bases to trimming and J lost 3 bases, with 8 bases between them. Germline V gene lookup returns CDR1 MNHEY and CDR2 SVGAGI. The CDR3 is made up of 11 amino acids. The CDR3 loop reads CASGAFYEQYF. CDR3 DNA: TGTGCCAGCGGGGCCTTCTACGAGCAGTACTTC.

The DNA for the CDR3 is TGTGCCAGCAGCCAAGACACCTTGAACACTGAAGCTTTCTTT. Translating gives CASSQDTLNTEAFF. The gene calls are TRBV4-2 and TRBJ1-1; no reliable D call. V was clipped by 0 bases and J by 0 bases, with 5 bases between them. The CDR3 spans 14 residues. Germline V lookup: CDR1 LGHNA, CDR2 YNFKEQ.

Worth noting for this clone: Compared with germline, one end of the junction differs, possibly owing to a read error. J is TRBJ2-1 and V is TRBV18; 8 nucleotides align to TRBD1. CDR3 length equals 13 residues. Germline V gene sequence: CDR1 KGHSH, CDR2 LQKENI. The CDR3 region is CASSPEETGELFF. CDR3 nucleotides: TGTGCCAGCTCCCCCGAAGAGACAGGGGAGCTGTTCTTC.

The genes are TRBV4-1 and TRBJ1-2; no clear D. Germline V gene data show CDR1 as MGHRA and CDR2 as YSYEKL. The CDR3 has 15 residues. V was clipped by 0 bases and J by 4 bases, with 12 bases between them. CDR3 sequence reads: CASSQDRTKVYGYTF. CDR3 sequence (DNA): TGCGCCAGCAGCCAAGATAGGACGAAAGTCTATGGCTACACCTTC.

This clone is a singleton in its sample. V gene TRBV10-3 combines with J gene TRBJ2-7; D uncertain. The CDR3 spans 13 residues. V lost 0 bases and J lost 4, with 7 bases in between. In germline, CDR1 is ENHRY, CDR2 SYGVKD. This CDR3 reads CAISESGIYEQYF. CDR3 DNA: TGTGCCATCAGTGAGTCGGGGATATACGAGCAGTACTTC.

V is TRBV5-1 and J is TRBJ2-2; weak D call: TRBD2 (5 bases). This CDR3 contains 15 residues. Between the trimmed V and J ends, which lost 0 bases and 5 bases, there was a span of 11 bases. Germline CDR1 SGHRS, CDR2 YFSETQ. CDR3: CASSLERGMTGELFF. The CDR3 region has the DNA TGCGCCAGCAGCTTGGAACGGGGAATGACCGGGGAGCTGTTTTTT.

The rearrangement uses TRBV18 and TRBJ1-6, with 7 bases identical to TRBD1. V lost 0 bases to trimming and J lost 6 bases; unmatched junction nucleotides: 11. Germline-derived CDR1 and CDR2 are KGHSH and LQKENI. The CDR3 is made up of 18 amino acids. The CDR3 nucleotides are TGTGCCAGCTCACCACCGTCGGGAGGGGGCTGGGGTAATTCACCCCTCCACTTT. Translated, it gives CASSPPSGGGWGNSPLHF.

This chain joins TRBV19 and TRBJ2-5; 7 bases map to TRBD1. Germline V lookup: CDR1 LNHDA, CDR2 SQIVND (reference sequence). This CDR3 comprises 14 residues. J was trimmed by 4 bases and V by 5 bases; bases with no gene match: 7. CDR3 bases: TGTGCCAGTAGTCCAGGGACAGTCGGAGAGACCCAGTACTTC. Encoded protein: CASSPGTVGETQYF.

A single count supports this clone. The rearrangement links TRBV18 to TRBJ1-1; D possibly corresponds to TRBD1 (5 bases). Deletions cut 3 bases from V and 1 base from J, with 15 bases between. The CDR3 spans 16 residues. Germline V gene sequence: CDR1 KGHSH, CDR2 LQKENI. The CDR3 reads CASSPLPGHPNTEAFF. In nucleotides, the CDR3 is TGTGCCAGCTCACCGCTCCCAGGACACCCGAACACTGAAGCTTTCTTT.

This chain joins TRBV6-5 and TRBJ2-7, with 8 bases that match TRBD2. Germline V CDR1 and CDR2: MNHEY, SVGAGI. Trimming cost V 2 bases and J 0 bases; bases outside gene matches: 0. The CDR3 is 14 amino acids. CDR3 in amino acids: CASSYGTSSYEQYF. CDR3 nucleotide sequence: TGTGCCAGCAGTTACGGGACTAGCTCCTACGAGCAGTACTTC.

V and J are TRBV5-5 and TRBJ1-3; 10 bases fit TRBD1. The CDR3 has 16 amino acids. V was clipped by 3 bases and J by 3 bases; unmatched bases: 6. Germline V gene lookup returns CDR1 SGHKS and CDR2 YYEKEE (reference sequence). The CDR3, as DNA: TGTGCCAGCAGCTCAAGACAGGGGGCTAATGGAAACACCATATATTTT. Its protein product is CASSSRQGANGNTIYF.

The chain employs TRBV2 and TRBJ2-5, with 8 bases aligning to TRBD2. Germline CDR1 SNHLY, CDR2 FYNNEI. This CDR3 region has 14 residues. V was pared by 4 bases and J by 4 bases, with 5 bases of the junction left unmatched. The CDR3 region is CASSAGTSVETQYF. The CDR3 DNA follows: TGTGCCAGCAGTGCGGGGACTAGTGTAGAGACCCAGTACTTC.

The gene calls are TRBV9 and TRBJ2-7; 12 bases map to TRBD2. V shed 0 bases, J shed 4 bases, and the junction held 17 bases outside the gene matches. The CDR3 has 20 residues. CDR1 SGDLS and CDR2 YYNGEE come from the germline V gene. CDR3 loop: CASSVVPDSTGLAGRYEQYF. Here the CDR3 DNA reads TGTGCCAGCAGCGTAGTGCCGGACTCTACCGGACTAGCGGGGAGGTACGAGCAGTACTTC.

The chain recombines TRBV9 with TRBJ2-3; TRBD2 agrees at 11 bases. Looked up from germline, CDR1 is SGDLS and CDR2 is YYNGEE. The CDR3 sequence is 19 residues long. Losses at the gene ends were 0 bases for V and 0 bases for J; bases not matched to a gene: 9. The CDR3 reads CASSVGLAGGIPSTDTQYF. CDR3 nucleotides: TGTGCCAGCAGCGTAGGGCTAGCGGGGGGTATACCTAGCACAGATACGCAGTATTTT.

The rearrangement joins TRBV6-5 to TRBJ2-1; D not certain. The CDR3 runs to 13 residues. Per the germline V gene, CDR1 is MNHEY and CDR2 is SVGAGI. Trimming removed 0 bases at V and 7 bases at J, with 7 bases between. CDR3 sequence: CASSYSMRNEQFF. Written as DNA, the CDR3 is TGTGCCAGCAGTTACTCGATGAGAAATGAGCAGTTCTTC.

This clone was detected once. This chain connects TRBV5-4 to TRBJ1-1; D is uncertain. V lost 2 bases and J lost 5, with 13 bases in between. Germline loops: CDR1 SGHNT, CDR2 YYREEE (reference sequence). The CDR3 is made up of 14 amino acids. The CDR3 DNA sequence: TGTGCCAGCAGCTTCACCGCGGCCAGGACTGAAGCTTTCTTT. Encoded protein: CASSFTAARTEAFF. The full variable domain, in which reference TRBV5-4 and TRBJ1-1 provide the parts outside the CDR3, is ETGVTQSPTHLIKTRGQQVTLRCSSQSGHNTVSWYQQALGQGPQFIFQYYREEENGRGNFPPRFSGLQFPNYSSELNVNALELDDSALYLCASSFTAARTEAFFGQGTRLTVV.

The table lists this clone with a count of one. The chain employs TRBV25-1 and TRBJ2-3, with TRBD1 matching over 10 bases. CDR3 length equals 15 residues. Germline loops: CDR1 MGHDK, CDR2 SYGVNS. V was clipped by 5 bases and J by 5 bases; unmatched bases: 7. CDR3 bases: TGTGCCAGCAGTTCCGGGACAGGGGTAATAGATACGCAGTATTTT. Translating gives CASSSGTGVIDTQYF.

This clone was detected only once. V and J are TRBV2 and TRBJ1-5; TRBD1 matches 8 bases. The CDR3 loop spans 13 amino acids. In germline, CDR1 is SNHLY, CDR2 FYNNEI. V was clipped by 6 bases and J by 4 bases; unmatched bases: 2. CDR3 protein: CASRGTGNQPQHF. The CDR3 bases are TGTGCCAGCAGAGGGACAGGTAATCAGCCCCAGCATTTT.

The rearrangement links TRBV6-5 to TRBJ1-5; D possibly corresponds to TRBD1 (5 bases). The CDR3 length is 15 residues. CDR1 MNHEY and CDR2 SVGAGI come from the germline V gene. The ends were cut back, 2 bases at V and 6 bases at J, with 14 bases in the middle. The CDR3 sequence: CASSYGAGSGQPQHF. The CDR3 DNA reads as TGTGCCAGCAGTTACGGGGCTGGAAGCGGTCAGCCCCAGCATTTT.

The J gene is TRBJ2-3, the V gene TRBV14; 10 nucleotides line up with TRBD2. V shed 5 bases and J 2 bases; nucleotides not matched to a gene: 7. CDR3 length: 16 residues. CDR1 is SGHDN, CDR2 FVKESK, per germline. In nucleotides, the CDR3 is TGTGCCAGCAGCGCACCGGGACTAGCGTTCACAGATACGCAGTATTTT. It yields the protein CASSAPGLAFTDTQYF.

V is TRBV29-1 and J is TRBJ2-7, with D possibly being TRBD2 (6 bases). The V gene lost 1 base and the J gene lost 3 bases, with 19 bases spanning the gap. The germline gives CDR1 SQVTM, CDR2 ANQGSEA. CDR3 length equals 16 residues. The CDR3 is CSVEGEAVLGLYEQYF. CDR3 DNA sequence: TGCAGCGTTGAAGGGGAGGCCGTACTAGGACTCTACGAGCAGTACTTC.

V and J are TRBV27 and TRBJ2-3, with 10 positions matching TRBD2. Unmatched junction bases numbered 3, after V lost 3 bases and J lost 0 bases. The CDR3 covers 16 residues. Looked up from germline, CDR1 is MNHEY and CDR2 is SMNVEV (reference sequence). CDR3 DNA: TGTGCCAGCAGTTTTAGCGGGAGGTATAGCACAGATACGCAGTATTTT. The encoded protein is CASSFSGRYSTDTQYF.